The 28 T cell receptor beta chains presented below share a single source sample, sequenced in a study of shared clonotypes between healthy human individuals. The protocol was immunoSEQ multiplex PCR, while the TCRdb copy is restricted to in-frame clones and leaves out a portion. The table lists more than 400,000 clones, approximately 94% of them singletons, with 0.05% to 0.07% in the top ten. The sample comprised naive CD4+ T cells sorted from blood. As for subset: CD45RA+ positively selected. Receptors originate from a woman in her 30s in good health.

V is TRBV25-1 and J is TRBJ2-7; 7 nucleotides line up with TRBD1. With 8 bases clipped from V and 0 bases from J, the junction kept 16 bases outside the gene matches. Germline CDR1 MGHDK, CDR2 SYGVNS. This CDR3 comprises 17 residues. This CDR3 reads CASPNVILRQGSYEQYF. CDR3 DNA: TGTGCCAGCCCGAACGTGATCCTAAGACAGGGCTCCTACGAGCAGTACTTC.

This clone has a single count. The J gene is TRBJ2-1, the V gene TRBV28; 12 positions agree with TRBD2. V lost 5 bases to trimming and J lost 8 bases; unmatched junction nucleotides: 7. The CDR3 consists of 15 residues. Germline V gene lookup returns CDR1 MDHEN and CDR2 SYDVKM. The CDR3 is CASSPGTSGLDEQFF. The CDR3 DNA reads TGTGCCAGCAGTCCCGGGACTAGCGGGTTAGATGAGCAGTTCTTC.

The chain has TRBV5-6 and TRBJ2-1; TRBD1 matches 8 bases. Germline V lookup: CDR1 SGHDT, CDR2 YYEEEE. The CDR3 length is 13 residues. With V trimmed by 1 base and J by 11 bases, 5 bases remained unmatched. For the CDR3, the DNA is TGTGCCAGCAGCTTGTTTCAGGGGGCAAAGCAGTTCTTC. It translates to CASSLFQGAKQFF.

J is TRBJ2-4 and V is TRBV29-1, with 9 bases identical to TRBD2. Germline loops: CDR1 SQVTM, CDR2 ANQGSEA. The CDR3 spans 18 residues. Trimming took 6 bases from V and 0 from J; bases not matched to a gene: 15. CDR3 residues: CSVQRLADSTLAKNIQYF. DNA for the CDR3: TGCAGCGTCCAAAGACTAGCGGATTCGACCCTAGCCAAAAACATTCAGTACTTC.

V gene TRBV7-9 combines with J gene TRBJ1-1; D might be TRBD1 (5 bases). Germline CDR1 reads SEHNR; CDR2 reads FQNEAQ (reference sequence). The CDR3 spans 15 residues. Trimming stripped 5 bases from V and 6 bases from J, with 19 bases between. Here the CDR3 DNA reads TGTGCCAGCAGCCCTAGGGGCGCTAGTCTGTCTGAAGCTTTCTTT. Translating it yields CASSPRGASLSEAFF.

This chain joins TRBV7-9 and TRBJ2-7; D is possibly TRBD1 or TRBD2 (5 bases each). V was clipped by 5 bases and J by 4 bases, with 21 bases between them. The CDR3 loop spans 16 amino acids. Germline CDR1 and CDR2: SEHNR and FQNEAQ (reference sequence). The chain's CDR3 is CASSQLPWGPLYEQYF. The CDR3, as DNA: TGTGCCAGCAGCCAACTACCCTGGGGACCTCTTTACGAGCAGTACTTC. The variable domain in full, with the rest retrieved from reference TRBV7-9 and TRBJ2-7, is DTGVSQNPRHKITKRGQNVTFRCDPISEHNRLYWYRQTLGQGPEFLTYFQNEAQLEKSRLLSDRFSAERPKGSFSTLEIQRTEQGDSAMYLCASSQLPWGPLYEQYFGPGTRLTVT.

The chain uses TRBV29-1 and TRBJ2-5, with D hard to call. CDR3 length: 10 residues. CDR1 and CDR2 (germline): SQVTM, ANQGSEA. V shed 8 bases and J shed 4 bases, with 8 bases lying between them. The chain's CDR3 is CSIRVETQYF. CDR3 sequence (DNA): TGCAGCATTCGGGTAGAGACCCAGTACTTC.

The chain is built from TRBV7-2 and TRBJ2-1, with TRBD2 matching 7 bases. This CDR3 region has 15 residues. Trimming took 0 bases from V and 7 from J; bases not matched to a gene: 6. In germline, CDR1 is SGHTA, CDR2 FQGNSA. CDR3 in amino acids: CASSLAGGLGNEQFF. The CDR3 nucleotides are TGTGCCAGCAGCTTAGCGGGAGGGCTCGGGAATGAGCAGTTCTTC.

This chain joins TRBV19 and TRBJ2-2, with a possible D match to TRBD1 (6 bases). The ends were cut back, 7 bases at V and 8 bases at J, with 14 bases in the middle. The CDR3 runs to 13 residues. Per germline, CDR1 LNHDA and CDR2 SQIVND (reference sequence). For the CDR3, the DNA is TGTGCCAGTAATCCAATCAGGGGAGGGGAGCTGTTTTTT. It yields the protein CASNPIRGGELFF. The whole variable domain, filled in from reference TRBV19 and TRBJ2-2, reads DGGITQSPKYLFRKEGQNVTLSCEQNLNHDAMYWYRQDPGQGLRLIYYSQIVNDFQKGDIAEGYSVSREKKESFPLTVTSAQKNPTAFYLCASNPIRGGELFFGEGSRLTVL.

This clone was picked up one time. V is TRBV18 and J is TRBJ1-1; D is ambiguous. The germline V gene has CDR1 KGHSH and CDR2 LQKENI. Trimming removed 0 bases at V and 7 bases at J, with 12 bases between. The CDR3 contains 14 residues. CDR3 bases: TGTGCCAGCTCACCACCGGTGGTCTCCAGTGAAGCTTTCTTT. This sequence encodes CASSPPVVSSEAFF.

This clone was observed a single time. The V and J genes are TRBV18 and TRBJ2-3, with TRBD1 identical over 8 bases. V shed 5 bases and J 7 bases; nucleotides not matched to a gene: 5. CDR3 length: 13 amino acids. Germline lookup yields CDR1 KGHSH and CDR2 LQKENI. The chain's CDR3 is CASSSTGENTQYF. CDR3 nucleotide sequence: TGTGCCAGCTCATCGACAGGGGAGAATACGCAGTATTTT.

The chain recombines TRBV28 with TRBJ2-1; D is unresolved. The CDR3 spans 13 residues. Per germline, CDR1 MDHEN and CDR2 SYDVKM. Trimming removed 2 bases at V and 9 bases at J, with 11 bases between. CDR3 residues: CASSLGAVAEQFF. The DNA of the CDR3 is TGTGCCAGCAGTTTAGGCGCGGTGGCTGAGCAGTTCTTC.

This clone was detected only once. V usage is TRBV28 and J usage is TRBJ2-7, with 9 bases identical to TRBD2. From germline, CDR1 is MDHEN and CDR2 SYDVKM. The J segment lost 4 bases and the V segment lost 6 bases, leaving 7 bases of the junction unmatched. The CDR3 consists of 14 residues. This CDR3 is CASRSRREGYEQYF. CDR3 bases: TGTGCCAGCAGATCGCGGCGGGAGGGATACGAGCAGTACTTC.

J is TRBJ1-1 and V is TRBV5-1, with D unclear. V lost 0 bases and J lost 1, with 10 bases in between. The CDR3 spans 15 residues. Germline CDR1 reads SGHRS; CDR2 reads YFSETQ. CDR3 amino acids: CASSLASSGNTEAFF. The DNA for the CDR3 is TGCGCCAGCAGCTTGGCCTCATCCGGGAACACTGAAGCTTTCTTT.

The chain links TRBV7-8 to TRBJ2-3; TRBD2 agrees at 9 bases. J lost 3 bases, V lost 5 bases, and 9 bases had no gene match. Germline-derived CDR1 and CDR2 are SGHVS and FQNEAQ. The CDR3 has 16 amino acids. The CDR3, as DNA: TGTGCCAGCAGCAGGTCGCGGGAGGGCCATACAGATACGCAGTATTTT. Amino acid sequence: CASSRSREGHTDTQYF. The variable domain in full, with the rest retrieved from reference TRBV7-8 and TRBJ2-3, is GAGVSQSPRYKVAKRGQDVALRCDPISGHVSLFWYQQALGQGPEFLTYFQNEAQLDKSGLPSDRFFAERPEGSVSTLKIQRTQQEDSAVYLCASSRSREGHTDTQYFGPGTRLTVL.

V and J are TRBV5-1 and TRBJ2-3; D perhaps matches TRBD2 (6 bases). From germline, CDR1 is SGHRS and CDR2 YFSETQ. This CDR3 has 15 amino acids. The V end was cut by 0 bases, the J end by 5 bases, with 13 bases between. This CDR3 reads CASSLAGAGLDTQYF. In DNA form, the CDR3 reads TGCGCCAGCAGCTTGGCCGGGGCGGGATTAGATACGCAGTATTTT.

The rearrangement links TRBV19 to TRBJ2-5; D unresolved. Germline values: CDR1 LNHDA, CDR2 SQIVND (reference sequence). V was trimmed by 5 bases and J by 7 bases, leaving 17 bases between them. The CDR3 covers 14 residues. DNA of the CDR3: TGTGCCAGTAGTTCCGCCCTGGGTTTGAGGACCCAGTACTTC. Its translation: CASSSALGLRTQYF.

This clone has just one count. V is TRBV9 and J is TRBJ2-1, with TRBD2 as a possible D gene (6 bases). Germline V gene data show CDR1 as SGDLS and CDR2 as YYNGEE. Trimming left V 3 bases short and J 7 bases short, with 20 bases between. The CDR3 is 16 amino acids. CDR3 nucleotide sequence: TGTGCCAGCAGCGCTACATCACTACCAAGCGGGAATGAGCAGTTCTTC. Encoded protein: CASSATSLPSGNEQFF.

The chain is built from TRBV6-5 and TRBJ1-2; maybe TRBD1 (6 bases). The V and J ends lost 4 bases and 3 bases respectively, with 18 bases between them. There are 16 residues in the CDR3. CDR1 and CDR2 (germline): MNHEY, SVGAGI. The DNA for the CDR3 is TGTGCCAGCAGTTCCGGACAGCGCTTCCAGTACTATGGCTACACCTTC. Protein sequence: CASSSGQRFQYYGYTF.

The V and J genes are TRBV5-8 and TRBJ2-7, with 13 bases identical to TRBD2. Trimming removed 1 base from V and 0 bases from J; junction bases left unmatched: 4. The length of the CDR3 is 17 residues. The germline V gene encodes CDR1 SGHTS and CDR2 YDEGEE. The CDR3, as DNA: TGTGCCAGCAGCTTGCTGAGGACTAGCGGGAGCTCCTACGAGCAGTACTTC. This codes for CASSLLRTSGSSYEQYF.

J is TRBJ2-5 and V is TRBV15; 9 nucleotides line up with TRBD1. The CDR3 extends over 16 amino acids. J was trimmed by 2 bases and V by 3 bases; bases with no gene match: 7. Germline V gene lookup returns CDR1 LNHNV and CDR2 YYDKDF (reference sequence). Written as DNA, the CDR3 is TGTGCCACCAGCAGGGGCGGGACAGGGTATCAAGAGACCCAGTACTTC. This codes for CATSRGGTGYQETQYF.

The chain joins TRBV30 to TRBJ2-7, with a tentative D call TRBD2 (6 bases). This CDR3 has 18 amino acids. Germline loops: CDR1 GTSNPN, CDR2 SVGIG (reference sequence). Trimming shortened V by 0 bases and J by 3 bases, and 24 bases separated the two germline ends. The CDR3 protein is CAWSVRGSTIRRYYEQYF. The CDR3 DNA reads TGTGCCTGGAGTGTACGGGGGTCAACCATTAGGAGGTACTACGAGCAGTACTTC.

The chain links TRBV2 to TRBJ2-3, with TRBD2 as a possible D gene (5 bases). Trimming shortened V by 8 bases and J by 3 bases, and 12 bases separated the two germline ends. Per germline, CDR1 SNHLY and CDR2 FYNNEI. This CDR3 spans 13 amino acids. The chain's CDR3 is CASCGGETDTQYF. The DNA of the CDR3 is TGTGCCAGCTGCGGAGGAGAAACAGATACGCAGTATTTT.

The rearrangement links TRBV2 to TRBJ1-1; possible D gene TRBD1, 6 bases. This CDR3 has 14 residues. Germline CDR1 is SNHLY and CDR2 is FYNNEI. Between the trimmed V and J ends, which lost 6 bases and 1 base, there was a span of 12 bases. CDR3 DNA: TGTGCCAGCAGGAAAGGCAGGGGGAACACTGAAGCTTTCTTT. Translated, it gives CASRKGRGNTEAFF.

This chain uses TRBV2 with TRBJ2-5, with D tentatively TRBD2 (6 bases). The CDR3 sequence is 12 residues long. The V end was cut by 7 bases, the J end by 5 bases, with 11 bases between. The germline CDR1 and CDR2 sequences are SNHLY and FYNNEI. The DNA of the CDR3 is TGTGCCAGCATGCGGGAAGTGGAGACCCAGTACTTC. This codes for CASMREVETQYF.

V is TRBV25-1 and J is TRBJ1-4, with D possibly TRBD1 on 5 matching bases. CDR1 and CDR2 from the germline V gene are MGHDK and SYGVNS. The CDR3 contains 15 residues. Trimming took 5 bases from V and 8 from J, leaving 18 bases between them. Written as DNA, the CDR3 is TGTGCCAGCAGTTCAGAACGAGGGGTCGGCGAAAAACTGTTTTTT. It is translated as CASSSERGVGEKLFF.

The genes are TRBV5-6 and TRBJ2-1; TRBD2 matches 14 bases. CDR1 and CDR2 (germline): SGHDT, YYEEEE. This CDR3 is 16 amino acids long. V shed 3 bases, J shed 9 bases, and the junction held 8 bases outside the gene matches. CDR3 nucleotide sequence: TGTGCCAGCAGCTCGCCGGGACTAGCGGGAGTTGGTGAGCAGTTCTTC. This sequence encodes CASSSPGLAGVGEQFF.

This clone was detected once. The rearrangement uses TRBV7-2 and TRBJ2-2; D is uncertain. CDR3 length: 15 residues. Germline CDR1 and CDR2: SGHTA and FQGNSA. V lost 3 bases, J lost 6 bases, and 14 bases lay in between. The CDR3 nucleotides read TGTGCCAGCAGCTTCGGGTCCATAGGTTCCGGGGAGCTGTTTTTT. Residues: CASSFGSIGSGELFF.